A single sample is the source of the 17 T cell receptor beta chains below, sequenced in a study of control samples from healthy donors and cancer patients (dated by TCRdb to the early 2020s). Library prep was done by the immunoSEQ multiplex PCR assay. TCRdb carries this immuneACCESS record with in-frame sequences only. Its versions omit some clonotypes, under half of them owing to an unresolved V gene in the studies checked, with the rest unexplained. The sample table holds around 170,000 clones, of which 92% were seen once. The ten largest clones add up to roughly 0.7% of the sample. The sequenced sample consisted of blood. Receptors were obtained from a woman aged 25 to 39 in good health.

This sequence joins TRBV6-1 and TRBJ1-5; possibly TRBD1 for D (5 bases). CDR1 MNHNS and CDR2 SASEGT come from the germline V gene. CDR3 length equals 15 residues. V lost 0 bases, J lost 3 bases, and 9 bases lay in between. The CDR3, as DNA: TGTGCCAGCAGTGAAGCGGGGGGGGTCAATCAGCCCCAGCATTTT. It codes for CASSEAGGVNQPQHF.

The rearrangement uses TRBV7-8 and TRBJ2-2, with 11 bases aligning to TRBD1. Germline V gives CDR1 SGHVS, CDR2 FQNEAQ. The CDR3 is made up of 16 amino acids. The V and J ends lost 5 bases and 6 bases, in that order; junction bases with no gene match: 8. The chain's CDR3 is CASSIDPGQGAGELFF. The CDR3 nucleotides read TGTGCCAGCAGCATAGACCCGGGACAGGGGGCCGGGGAGCTGTTTTTT.

J is TRBJ2-1 and V is TRBV7-8; the match to TRBD1 covers 7 bases. There are 16 residues in the CDR3. Germline V CDR1 and CDR2: SGHVS, FQNEAQ. The junction had 12 bases not matched to a gene; V was cut back by 2 bases and J by 8 bases. The CDR3 coding sequence is TGTGCCAGCAGCTTACAACCGACAGGGAAGGGGGATGAGCAGTTCTTC. It is translated as CASSLQPTGKGDEQFF.

The CDR3 DNA reads TGTGCCAGCAGAATTTCCGCCGGGATGAACACTGAAGCTTTCTTT. It specifies CASRISAGMNTEAFF. The gene calls are TRBV27 and TRBJ1-1; D unclear. Trimming cost V 6 bases and J 0 bases, with 14 bases left between them. The CDR3 sequence is 15 residues long. Germline CDR1 and CDR2: MNHEY and SMNVEV (reference sequence).

This rearrangement joins TRBV5-1 to TRBJ2-2; tentatively, D is TRBD1 or TRBD2 (5 bases each). From germline, CDR1 is SGHRS and CDR2 YFSETQ. There are 15 residues in the CDR3. The V gene lost 0 bases and the J gene lost 7 bases, with 13 bases spanning the gap. As DNA, the CDR3 is TGCGCCAGCAGCTTGGAGGGGCCCGGGAACGGGGAGCTGTTTTTT. Amino acid sequence: CASSLEGPGNGELFF.

In its sample, this clone was seen a few times. The chain joins TRBV6-6 to TRBJ2-3, with 8 bases lining up with TRBD2. The CDR3 runs 15 residues. J gave up 3 bases and V 2 bases, and 4 bases lay outside the gene matches. Looked up from germline, CDR1 is MNHNY and CDR2 is SVGAGI (reference sequence). This CDR3 reads CASSYGREATDTQYF. CDR3 in DNA: TGTGCCAGCAGTTACGGGCGGGAGGCTACAGATACGCAGTATTTT.

This sequence joins TRBV7-2 and TRBJ2-1; 10 nucleotides match TRBD2. CDR3 length equals 16 residues. V lost 5 bases to trimming and J lost 6 bases; unmatched junction nucleotides: 10. Germline CDR1 reads SGHTA; CDR2 reads FQGNSA. CDR3 bases: TGTGCCAGCAGCAAGCAAGCGGGAGGGCTACCCAATGAGCAGTTCTTC. Its protein is CASSKQAGGLPNEQFF. The full variable domain, completed using reference TRBV7-2 and TRBJ2-1, is GAGVSQSPSNKVTEKGKDVELRCDPISGHTALYWYRQSLGQGLEFLIYFQGNSAPDKSGLPSDRFSAERTGGSVSTLTIQRTQQEDSAVYLCASSKQAGGLPNEQFFGPGTRLTVL.

The rearrangement links TRBV3-1 (or the pseudogene TRBV3-2) to TRBJ2-7; 10 nucleotides align to TRBD1. In germline, CDR1 is LGHDT, CDR2 YNNKEL (reference sequence). This CDR3 comprises 16 residues. Unmatched junction bases numbered 9, after V lost 1 base and J lost 6 bases. In DNA form, the CDR3 reads TGTGCCAGCAGCCAAGGTTTCTCCGGGACAGGGGCCGAGCAGTACTTC. Amino acids: CASSQGFSGTGAEQYF.

The table lists this clone with a few counts. The chain employs TRBV5-1 and TRBJ2-3; D is tentatively TRBD1 or TRBD2 (5 bases each). The germline V gene has CDR1 SGHRS and CDR2 YFSETQ. The V end lost 6 bases, the J end lost 11 bases, and 22 bases lay between the germline ends. The CDR3 sequence is 14 residues long. The CDR3 reads CASTELGVDRVQYF. In nucleotides, the CDR3 is TGCGCCAGCACAGAACTAGGGGTGGATAGGGTGCAGTATTTT.

CDR3 nucleotides: TGCGCCAGCAGCCAAGAATTCTACGGTCGGGAGACCCAGTACTTC. This translates into CASSQEFYGRETQYF. The V and J genes are TRBV4-1 and TRBJ2-5; D ambiguous. Germline lookup yields CDR1 MGHRA and CDR2 YSYEKL. This CDR3 region has 15 residues. V shed 0 bases and J shed 5 bases, with 13 bases lying between them.

V usage is TRBV5-4 and J usage is TRBJ2-1; the match to TRBD2 covers 7 bases. With V trimmed by 4 bases and J by 7 bases, 23 bases remained unmatched. CDR3 size: 19 residues. From germline, CDR1 is SGHNT and CDR2 YYREEE (reference sequence). CDR3 nucleotide sequence: TGTGCCAGCAGCCGGTGGGGAATCTCCGGGACTACCCCGGGGAATGAGCAGTTCTTC. This translates into CASSRWGISGTTPGNEQFF.

This clone is a singleton in its sample. The gene calls are TRBV28 and TRBJ2-7; 8 bases line up with TRBD1. Germline assignment: CDR1 MDHEN and CDR2 SYDVKM. With V trimmed by 6 bases and J by 3 bases, 7 bases remained unmatched. The CDR3 has 14 amino acids. This CDR3 reads CASSLQGDGYEQYF. As DNA, the CDR3 is TGTGCCAGCAGCCTACAGGGGGACGGCTACGAGCAGTACTTC.

This chain joins TRBV7-9 and TRBJ2-2, with D uncertain. The CDR3 runs 14 residues. Trimming removed 5 bases at V and 1 base at J, with 8 bases between. Per the germline V gene, CDR1 is SEHNR and CDR2 is FQNEAQ (reference sequence). The CDR3 region is CASSGPGNTGELFF. The CDR3 coding sequence is TGTGCCAGCAGCGGGCCGGGGAACACCGGGGAGCTGTTTTTT.

V is TRBV5-1 and J is TRBJ2-6; D may be TRBD1 or TRBD2 (5 bases each). CDR1 SGHRS and CDR2 YFSETQ come from the germline V gene. CDR3 length: 19 residues. Trimming shortened V by 0 bases and J by 0 bases, and 16 bases separated the two germline ends. DNA for the CDR3: TGCGCCAGCAGCTTGGGGGACCCCTGGTACCACTCTGGGGCCAACGTCCTGACTTTC. Protein product: CASSLGDPWYHSGANVLTF.

The chain uses TRBV7-2 and TRBJ1-3; unclear D gene. The CDR3 runs to 15 residues. Germline assignment: CDR1 SGHTA and CDR2 FQGNSA. V was pared by 3 bases and J by 0 bases, with 9 bases between. CDR3 nucleotides: TGTGCCAGCAGCTTTGGAGGCCCCTCTGGAAACACCATATATTTT. This encodes CASSFGGPSGNTIYF. Using reference TRBV7-2 and TRBJ1-3 for the parts outside the CDR3, the full variable domain is GAGVSQSPSNKVTEKGKDVELRCDPISGHTALYWYRQSLGQGLEFLIYFQGNSAPDKSGLPSDRFSAERTGGSVSTLTIQRTQQEDSAVYLCASSFGGPSGNTIYFGEGSWLTVV.

The rearrangement links TRBV30 to TRBJ2-7, with 10 bases that match TRBD2. Germline lookup yields CDR1 GTSNPN and CDR2 SVGIG (reference sequence). The CDR3 is made up of 15 amino acids. J gave up 6 bases and V 0 bases, and 8 bases lay outside the gene matches. CDR3: CAWSVGLAGVSEQYF. The CDR3 nucleotides are TGTGCCTGGAGTGTTGGGCTAGCGGGAGTTTCCGAGCAGTACTTC.

The chain joins TRBV28 to TRBJ2-5; 8 positions match TRBD2. Germline CDR1 is MDHEN and CDR2 is SYDVKM. V was pared by 5 bases and J by 1 base, with 9 bases of the junction left unmatched. The CDR3 sequence is 16 residues long. Here the CDR3 reads CASSPTSGSTQETQYF. The CDR3 nucleotides are TGTGCCAGCAGTCCGACAAGCGGGAGTACCCAAGAGACCCAGTACTTC.